These 25 T cell receptor beta chains share one sample of origin, sequenced in a study of lymphopenia after photon versus proton radiotherapy. The protocol was immunoSEQ multiplex PCR, while the TCRdb copy is restricted to in-frame clones and leaves out a portion. This table has about 6,100 clones, about nine tenths appearing once. The sequencing here drew on peripheral blood, taken from a patient treated with photon-based radiotherapy. The receptor set was obtained from a man aged 55 to 70 with cholangiocarcinoma.

The chain links TRBV7-6 to TRBJ2-7; D is ambiguous. CDR1 and CDR2 from the germline V gene are SGHVS and FNYEAQ. V lost 6 bases to trimming and J lost 0 bases, with 15 bases between them. The CDR3 spans 15 residues. The CDR3 here is CASSPRVDSSYEQYF. In DNA, the CDR3 is TGTGCCAGCAGTCCTCGGGTGGATAGCTCCTACGAGCAGTACTTC.

This clone was recorded once. The gene calls are TRBV11-1 and TRBJ1-4, with 10 bases matching TRBD1. CDR1 and CDR2 from the germline V gene are SGHAT and FQDESV (reference sequence). The CDR3 sequence is 16 residues long. Trimming at V came to 5 bases and at J to 2 bases, leaving 5 bases not matched to a gene. Here the CDR3 DNA reads TGTGCCAGCAGCGAGACAGGGGGCATGACTAATGAAAAACTGTTTTTT. Amino acid sequence: CASSETGGMTNEKLFF.

The rearrangement joins TRBV18 to TRBJ1-5, with 7 bases identical to TRBD1. Trimming cost V 3 bases and J 4 bases; bases outside gene matches: 3. The length of the CDR3 is 14 residues. Germline V gene lookup returns CDR1 KGHSH and CDR2 LQKENI. DNA of the CDR3: TGTGCCAGCTCACCCGAACAGGGGAATCAGCCCCAGCATTTT. Amino acids: CASSPEQGNQPQHF.

The chain recombines TRBV19 with TRBJ2-7; 7 nucleotides agree with TRBD1. The CDR3 loop spans 12 amino acids. V shed 4 bases, J shed 3 bases, and the junction held 0 bases outside the gene matches. Germline CDR1 is LNHDA and CDR2 is SQIVND (reference sequence). Here the CDR3 reads CASSNRGYEQYF. CDR3 nucleotides: TGTGCCAGTAGTAACAGGGGCTACGAGCAGTACTTC.

The chain couples TRBV15 to TRBJ2-5; no clear D gene. The CDR3 runs to 16 residues. V lost 0 bases to trimming and J lost 5 bases, with 16 bases between them. CDR1 and CDR2 from the germline V gene are LNHNV and YYDKDF (reference sequence). CDR3 nucleotide sequence: TGTGCCACCAGCAGAGAAGGAGACACCTCATTTGAGACCCAGTACTTC. Translating it yields CATSREGDTSFETQYF.

This rearrangement joins TRBV28 to TRBJ1-4; 12 positions agree with TRBD1. The CDR3 is 17 amino acids. With V trimmed by 5 bases and J by 8 bases, 12 bases remained unmatched. Looked up from germline, CDR1 is MDHEN and CDR2 is SYDVKM. The CDR3 protein is CASSPTGTGGFREKLFF. Here the CDR3 DNA reads TGTGCCAGCAGTCCAACCGGGACAGGGGGCTTTCGGGAAAAACTGTTTTTT.

V and J are TRBV6-1 and TRBJ2-3; 8 bases align to TRBD2. Trimming cost V 2 bases and J 0 bases; bases outside gene matches: 1. The CDR3 contains 15 residues. Germline values: CDR1 MNHNS, CDR2 SASEGT. The CDR3 region is CASSELAGSTDTQYF. DNA of the CDR3: TGTGCCAGCAGTGAATTAGCGGGAAGCACAGATACGCAGTATTTT.

V gene TRBV27 combines with J gene TRBJ2-2; 7 bases align to TRBD2. CDR3 size: 12 residues. Germline-derived CDR1 and CDR2 are MNHEY and SMNVEV (reference sequence). The ends lost 8 bases at V and 5 bases at J; junction bases unmatched: 2. This CDR3 is CASWEGTGELFF. The DNA of the CDR3 is TGTGCCAGCTGGGAGGGAACCGGGGAGCTGTTTTTT.

The chain carries TRBV27 and TRBJ2-5; 7 bases agree with TRBD1. The DNA end is more similar to TRBJ2-7, so the J call may be wrong. This CDR3 region has 14 residues. Germline CDR1 and CDR2: MNHEY and SMNVEV (reference sequence). The CDR3 here is CASSLNRGPYEQYF. The CDR3 region has the DNA TGTGCCAGCAGTTTAAACAGGGGACCCTACGAGCAGTACTTC.

The rearrangement joins TRBV4-1 to TRBJ2-7, with 7 bases identical to TRBD1. CDR3 length: 14 amino acids. The germline V gene encodes CDR1 MGHRA and CDR2 YSYEKL. Trimming took 0 bases from V and 6 from J; bases not matched to a gene: 5. Here the CDR3 reads CASSQDGDRVEQYF. The CDR3 DNA sequence: TGCGCCAGCAGCCAAGATGGCGACAGGGTCGAGCAGTACTTC.

The chain uses TRBV5-1 and TRBJ2-5, with a possible D match to TRBD1 (5 bases). The J call could be wrong; TRBJ2-7 is a better fit for the DNA end. This CDR3 region has 15 residues. Germline loops: CDR1 SGHRS, CDR2 YFSETQ. Here the CDR3 reads CASRIGTGDSYEQYF. Written as DNA, the CDR3 is TGCGCCAGCAGAATCGGAACAGGTGACTCCTACGAGCAGTACTTC.

V and J are TRBV7-6 and TRBJ2-7; TRBD2 is a possible D gene (5 bases). Trimming removed 4 bases from V and 4 bases from J, with 17 bases in between. Germline CDR1 SGHVS, CDR2 FNYEAQ. CDR3 length equals 15 residues. The CDR3 region has the DNA TGTGCCAGCAGCTCTAACCGGGGAGCGACTTACGAGCAGTACTTC. Translating gives CASSSNRGATYEQYF.

The V and J genes are TRBV11-3 and TRBJ2-2; 7 nucleotides align to TRBD2. The CDR3 length is 15 residues. Trimming cost V 1 base and J 3 bases; bases outside gene matches: 2. Germline V gene lookup returns CDR1 SGHNT and CDR2 YENEEA. Here the CDR3 DNA reads TGTGCCAGCAGCTTAGTGGGAGGGGACACCGGGGAGCTGTTTTTT. Translation: CASSLVGGDTGELFF.

The gene calls are TRBV28 and TRBJ1-4; D not certain. CDR3 length: 16 residues. Trimming shortened V by 5 bases and J by 0 bases, and 13 bases separated the two germline ends. The germline gives CDR1 MDHEN, CDR2 SYDVKM. This chain's CDR3 is CASSPLSYATNEKLFF. The DNA for the CDR3 is TGTGCCAGCAGTCCGTTGTCCTACGCAACTAATGAAAAACTGTTTTTT.

The CDR3 sequence: CASSLDRARSPLHF. The CDR3 coding sequence is TGCGCCAGCAGCTTGGACAGGGCACGTTCACCCCTCCACTTT. The chain employs TRBV5-1 and TRBJ1-6; TRBD1 is a possible D gene (6 bases). V was trimmed by 0 bases and J by 9 bases, leaving 10 bases between them. The CDR3 loop spans 14 amino acids. Germline V lookup: CDR1 SGHRS, CDR2 YFSETQ.

The CDR3 bases are TGTGCCAGCAGCAGGGGTGGAGAGACCCAGTACTTC. Translated: CASSRGGETQYF. The chain links TRBV6-5 to TRBJ2-5; perhaps TRBD1 as D (6 bases). V was clipped by 6 bases and J by 4 bases, with 9 bases between them. CDR1 and CDR2 (germline): MNHEY, SVGAGI. The CDR3 extends over 12 amino acids.

This clone appeared a few times. The DNA of the CDR3 is TGCGCCAGCAGCCAGAGGGACTACCGGGGCGCCTACGAGCAGTACTTC. Amino acid sequence: CASSQRDYRGAYEQYF. The chain uses TRBV4-1 and TRBJ2-7, with 7 bases aligning to TRBD2. V trimming: 3 bases; J trimming: 2 bases; junction bases outside the gene matches: 10. Germline V gene data show CDR1 as MGHRA and CDR2 as YSYEKL. The CDR3 is made up of 16 amino acids.

This clone was seen only a few times. The chain has TRBV25-1 and TRBJ1-1; maybe TRBD1 (6 bases). The CDR3 extends over 13 amino acids. V lost 2 bases to trimming and J lost 3 bases, with 7 bases between them. Germline loops: CDR1 MGHDK, CDR2 SYGVNS. The CDR3 DNA is TGTGCCAGCAGTGAAGGGGGGCACACTGAAGCTTTCTTT. This sequence encodes CASSEGGHTEAFF.

This chain links TRBV4-3 with TRBJ1-1; unclear D gene. The length of the CDR3 is 14 residues. Trimming removed 0 bases from V and 3 bases from J, with 8 bases in between. Germline loops: CDR1 LGHNA, CDR2 YSLEER. The DNA of the CDR3 is TGCGCCAGCAGCCAAGATCATCGGGACACTGAAGCTTTCTTT. This encodes CASSQDHRDTEAFF.

The J gene is TRBJ2-1, the V gene TRBV28; 9 bases map to TRBD1. Germline CDR1 reads MDHEN; CDR2 reads SYDVKM. V dropped 5 bases and J dropped 8; count of bases not matched to a gene: 10. The length of the CDR3 is 15 residues. DNA for the CDR3: TGTGCCAGCAGTATCTCCGGGACAGGGAGGGATGAGCAGTTCTTC. Translation: CASSISGTGRDEQFF.

This clone appeared a single time. This same CDR3 is encoded by further DNA sequences in the sample. The rearrangement uses TRBV7-2 and TRBJ2-7, with no clear D. Germline V gene data show CDR1 as SGHTA and CDR2 as FQGNSA. The V end lost 3 bases, the J end lost 0 bases, and 12 bases lay between the germline ends. This CDR3 contains 15 residues. The CDR3 DNA sequence: TGTGCCAGCAGCTTGTTGACGGAAAGCTCCTACGAGCAGTACTTC. The encoded protein is CASSLLTESSYEQYF. Full variable domain (rest looked up from reference TRBV7-2 and TRBJ2-7): GAGVSQSPSNKVTEKGKDVELRCDPISGHTALYWYRQSLGQGLEFLIYFQGNSAPDKSGLPSDRFSAERTGGSVSTLTIQRTQQEDSAVYLCASSLLTESSYEQYFGPGTRLTVT.

In regard to this clone: The junction differs from germline at one of its ends, possibly a read error. The rearrangement uses TRBV5-3 and TRBJ1-6; 9 bases agree with TRBD1. TRBV5-3 is an ORF, and what it does is uncertain. The CDR3 loop spans 15 amino acids. The CDR3 region is CASSYRTGVNSPLHF. As DNA, the CDR3 is TGTGCCAGCAGCTACCGGACAGGGGTAAATTCACCCCTCCACTTT.

This clone was counted once. V is TRBV7-2 and J is TRBJ2-5; 12 nucleotides match TRBD2. The CDR3 has 17 residues. With V trimmed by 3 bases and J by 1 base, 6 bases remained unmatched. CDR1 and CDR2 (germline): SGHTA, FQGNSA. The CDR3: CASSLVGTSGFQETQYF. The CDR3 DNA follows: TGTGCCAGCAGCTTGGTCGGGACTAGCGGGTTCCAAGAGACCCAGTACTTC. The variable domain in full, completed from reference TRBV7-2 and TRBJ2-5, reads GAGVSQSPSNKVTEKGKDVELRCDPISGHTALYWYRQSLGQGLEFLIYFQGNSAPDKSGLPSDRFSAERTGGSVSTLTIQRTQQEDSAVYLCASSLVGTSGFQETQYFGPGTRLLVL.

CDR3 in amino acids: CASSQSGQGTQPQHF. CDR3 nucleotide sequence: TGCGCCAGCAGCCAGTCCGGACAGGGCACTCAGCCCCAGCATTTT. This chain joins TRBV4-1 and TRBJ1-5; 8 bases map to TRBD1. CDR3 length equals 15 residues. With 3 bases clipped from V and 6 bases from J, the junction kept 7 bases outside the gene matches. Germline CDR1 MGHRA, CDR2 YSYEKL.

DNA of the CDR3: TGTGCCAGCAGTGAGATCGGGGGTTTAGACACTGAAGCTTTCTTT. Translated: CASSEIGGLDTEAFF. V usage is TRBV6-1 and J usage is TRBJ1-1; tentative D call: TRBD1 (5 bases). The germline gives CDR1 MNHNS, CDR2 SASEGT. V was cut by 3 bases and J by 3 bases, with 14 bases left in between. CDR3 length: 15 residues.